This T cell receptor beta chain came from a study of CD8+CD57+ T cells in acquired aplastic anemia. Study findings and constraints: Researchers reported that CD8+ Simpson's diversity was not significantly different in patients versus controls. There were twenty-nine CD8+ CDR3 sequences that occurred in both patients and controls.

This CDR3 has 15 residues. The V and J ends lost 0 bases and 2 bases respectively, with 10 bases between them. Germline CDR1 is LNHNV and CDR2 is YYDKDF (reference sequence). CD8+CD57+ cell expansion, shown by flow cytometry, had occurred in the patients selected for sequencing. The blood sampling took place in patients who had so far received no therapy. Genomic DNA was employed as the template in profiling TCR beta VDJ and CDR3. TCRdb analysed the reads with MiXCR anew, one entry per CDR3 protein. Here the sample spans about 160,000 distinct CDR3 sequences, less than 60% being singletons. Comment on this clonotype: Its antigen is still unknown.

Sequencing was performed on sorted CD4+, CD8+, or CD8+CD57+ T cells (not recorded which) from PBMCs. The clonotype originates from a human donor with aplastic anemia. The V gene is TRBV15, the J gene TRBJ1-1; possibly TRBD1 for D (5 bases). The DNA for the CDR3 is TGTGCCACCAGCAGAGAGGGGGGAGTTAACACTGAAGCTTTCTTT. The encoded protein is CATSREGGVNTEAFF. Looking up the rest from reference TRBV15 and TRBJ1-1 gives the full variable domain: DAMVIQNPRYQVTQFGKPVTLSCSQTLNHNVMYWYQQKSSQAPKLLFHYYDKDFNNEADTPDNFQSRRPNTSFCFLDIRSPGLGDTAMYLCATSREGGVNTEAFFGQGTRLTVV.